Below are 12 T cell receptor beta chains sequenced from a single sample in a study of lymphopenia after photon versus proton radiotherapy. The repertoire was sequenced with immunoSEQ multiplex PCR; TCRdb's copy has only in-frame clones and lacks some. Of about 22,000 clones listed, about 90% are singletons. Here the sequenced sample was peripheral blood, taken from a patient treated with proton-based radiotherapy. The receptor source for this set is a woman in her 70s with pancreatic cancer. Some clones in this sample may be carry-over from other donors' samples.

The chain has TRBV25-1 and TRBJ1-1, with D possibly matching TRBD1 (5 bases). Germline-derived CDR1 and CDR2 are MGHDK and SYGVNS. The CDR3 spans 14 residues. V lost 1 base, J lost 9 bases, and 15 bases lay in between. The CDR3 is CASSESWGETQAFF. The DNA for the CDR3 is TGTGCCAGCAGTGAATCTTGGGGCGAAACACAAGCTTTCTTT. The full variable domain, rest sourced from reference TRBV25-1 and TRBJ1-1, is EADIYQTPRYLVIGTGKKITLECSQTMGHDKMYWYQQDPGMELHLIHYSYGVNSTEKGDLSSESTVSRIRTEHFPLTLESARPSHTSQYLCASSESWGETQAFFGQGTRLTVV.

This clone was seen just once. The rearrangement links TRBV25-1 to TRBJ2-6, with TRBD1 as a possible D gene (6 bases). Per the germline V gene, CDR1 is MGHDK and CDR2 is SYGVNS. CDR3 length: 16 amino acids. V lost 1 base and J 2 bases, leaving 9 bases between the germline ends. The CDR3 nucleotides read TGTGCCAGCAGTGAATCTAGGGGGACTGGGGCCAACGTCCTGACTTTC. Translation gives CASSESRGTGANVLTF.

The chain carries TRBV10-3 and TRBJ2-1; 13 nucleotides match TRBD2. CDR3 length: 16 amino acids. V shed 3 bases and J 9 bases; nucleotides not matched to a gene: 8. Germline V gene data show CDR1 as ENHRY and CDR2 as SYGVKD. The CDR3 here is CAISDGTSGIRGEQFF. For the CDR3, the DNA is TGTGCCATCAGTGATGGGACTAGCGGGATTCGGGGTGAGCAGTTCTTC.

This rearrangement joins TRBV5-1 to TRBJ2-5; perhaps TRBD2 as D (6 bases). Germline V lookup: CDR1 SGHRS, CDR2 YFSETQ. The length of the CDR3 is 17 residues. With 0 bases removed from V and 2 bases from J, the gap between germline ends came to 17 bases. As DNA, the CDR3 is TGCGCCAGCAGCTTGGGGGAGTTCCATGCGGGGCAAGAGACCCAGTACTTC. Residues: CASSLGEFHAGQETQYF. The variable domain in full, with the rest retrieved from reference TRBV5-1 and TRBJ2-5, is KAGVTQTPRYLIKTRGQQVTLSCSPISGHRSVSWYQQTPGQGLQFLFEYFSETQRNKGNFPGRFSGRQFSNSRSEMNVSTLELGDSALYLCASSLGEFHAGQETQYFGPGTRLLVL.

The J gene is TRBJ1-1, the V gene TRBV14; D not certain. Germline V gives CDR1 SGHDN, CDR2 FVKESK. The CDR3 is made up of 16 amino acids. Trimming left V 4 bases short and J 0 bases short, with 15 bases between. The CDR3 spells CASSPGTHHMNTEAFF. The CDR3 DNA reads as TGTGCCAGCAGCCCGGGCACCCATCACATGAACACTGAAGCTTTCTTT. The full variable domain, rest sourced from reference TRBV14 and TRBJ1-1, is EAGVTQFPSHSVIEKGQTVTLRCDPISGHDNLYWYRRVMGKEIKFLLHFVKESKQDESGMPNNRFLAERTGGTYSTLKVQPAELEDSGVYFCASSPGTHHMNTEAFFGQGTRLTVV.

About this clone: The identical CDR3 is also encoded by other nucleotide sequences in the sample. This chain uses TRBV18 with TRBJ2-5, with D tentatively TRBD2 (6 bases). Germline V gives CDR1 KGHSH, CDR2 LQKENI. This CDR3 contains 15 residues. Trimming pared 2 bases from V and 3 bases from J, leaving 13 bases between. The CDR3: CASSPAGRSKETQYF. CDR3 bases: TGTGCCAGCTCACCAGCGGGACGGAGTAAAGAGACCCAGTACTTC.

As DNA, the CDR3 is TGTGCCAGCAGCCTTCTCGACAGGGAGAATCAGCCCCAGCATTTT. Translated, it gives CASSLLDRENQPQHF. J is TRBJ1-5 and V is TRBV5-6; 7 bases fit TRBD1. V shed 4 bases and J 4 bases; nucleotides not matched to a gene: 8. Per the germline V gene, CDR1 is SGHDT and CDR2 is YYEEEE. There are 15 residues in the CDR3. Filled out from reference TRBV5-6 and TRBJ1-5, the complete variable domain reads DAGVTQSPTHLIKTRGQQVTLRCSPKSGHDTVSWYQQALGQGPQFIFQYYEEEERQRGNFPDRFSGHQFPNYSSELNVNALLLGDSALYLCASSLLDRENQPQHFGDGTRLSIL.

This clone has only one observation. This chain uses TRBV28 with TRBJ2-1, with 13 bases identical to TRBD2. CDR1 is MDHEN, CDR2 SYDVKM, per germline. The V and J ends lost 3 bases and 12 bases, in that order; junction bases with no gene match: 8. The CDR3 extends over 15 amino acids. This CDR3 reads CASSFPTSGRAGQFF. For the CDR3, the DNA is TGTGCCAGCAGTTTCCCCACTAGCGGGAGGGCCGGGCAGTTCTTC.

The rearrangement links TRBV2 to TRBJ2-1; D perhaps matches TRBD2 (5 bases). In germline, CDR1 is SNHLY, CDR2 FYNNEI. V was trimmed by 7 bases and J by 8 bases, leaving 12 bases between them. CDR3 length: 12 residues. This chain's CDR3 is CASNGGSDEQFF. CDR3 DNA sequence: TGTGCCAGCAACGGCGGTAGCGATGAGCAGTTCTTC.

V usage is TRBV29-1 and J usage is TRBJ2-1; tentatively, D is TRBD1 (6 bases). The CDR3 extends over 13 amino acids. Trimming removed 1 base from V and 7 bases from J, with 11 bases in between. Per germline, CDR1 SQVTM and CDR2 ANQGSEA. CDR3 region: CSVEVYRANEQFF. CDR3 sequence (DNA): TGCAGCGTTGAAGTATACAGGGCTAATGAGCAGTTCTTC.

This rearrangement joins TRBV4-1 to TRBJ2-5; 9 nucleotides agree with TRBD2. V lost 0 bases to trimming and J lost 14 bases; unmatched junction nucleotides: 10. The CDR3 is 14 amino acids. Germline loops: CDR1 MGHRA, CDR2 YSYEKL. The CDR3 is CASSQDRVAGDIYF. CDR3 nucleotides: TGCGCCAGCAGCCAAGATAGGGTAGCGGGGGACATTTACTTC.

The chain's CDR3 is CASSLFETGGTEAFF. DNA of the CDR3: TGCGCCAGCAGCCTTTTTGAGACAGGGGGCACTGAAGCTTTCTTT. The V and J genes are TRBV5-1 and TRBJ1-1; TRBD1 matches at 9 bases. The CDR3 consists of 15 residues. Germline V lookup: CDR1 SGHRS, CDR2 YFSETQ. Trimming cost V 4 bases and J 4 bases; bases outside gene matches: 8.